Below, one T cell receptor (beta chain) is given with its context. Generated by immunoSEQ multiplex PCR, the TCRdb table keeps only in-frame clones and is missing some. The sample has 150,000 or so clones, about 80% seen once; the top ten hold about 24%. The data stem from a study of blood T cell repertoires in COVID-19. Study-level information: Sites in the United States, Italy and Spain provided acute and convalescent COVID-19 samples. T cells, B-cell-depleted T cells, or PBMCs supplied cDNA or gDNA.

CDR3 length equals 13 residues. V was cut by 4 bases and J by 6 bases, with 13 bases left in between. The germline V gene encodes CDR1 MRHNA and CDR2 SNTAGT. This TCR was sampled from a woman aged 80 or over with acute or convalescent COVID-19. The V call is TRBV6-4, the J call TRBJ2-7; tentative D call: TRBD1 (8 bases). Sequencing input: peripheral blood. CDR3 bases: TGTGCCAGCAGTGCACAGGGGGGGGTCGAGCAGTACTTC. Its protein is CASSAQGGVEQYF.